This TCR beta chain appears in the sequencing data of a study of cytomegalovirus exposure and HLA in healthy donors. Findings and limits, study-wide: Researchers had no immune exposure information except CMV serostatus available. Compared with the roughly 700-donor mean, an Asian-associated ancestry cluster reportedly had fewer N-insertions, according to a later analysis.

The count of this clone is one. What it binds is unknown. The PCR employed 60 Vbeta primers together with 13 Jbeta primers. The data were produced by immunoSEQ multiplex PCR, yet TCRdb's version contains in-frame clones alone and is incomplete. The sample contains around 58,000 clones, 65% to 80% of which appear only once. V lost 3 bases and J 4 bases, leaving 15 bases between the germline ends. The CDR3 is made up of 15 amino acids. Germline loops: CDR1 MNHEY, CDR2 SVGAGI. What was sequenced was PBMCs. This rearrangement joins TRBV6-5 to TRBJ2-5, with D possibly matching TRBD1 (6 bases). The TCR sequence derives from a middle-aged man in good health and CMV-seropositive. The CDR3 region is CASSYAGRGGETQYF. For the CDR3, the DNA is TGTGCCAGCAGTTATGCCGGCAGGGGCGGAGAGACCCAGTACTTC.